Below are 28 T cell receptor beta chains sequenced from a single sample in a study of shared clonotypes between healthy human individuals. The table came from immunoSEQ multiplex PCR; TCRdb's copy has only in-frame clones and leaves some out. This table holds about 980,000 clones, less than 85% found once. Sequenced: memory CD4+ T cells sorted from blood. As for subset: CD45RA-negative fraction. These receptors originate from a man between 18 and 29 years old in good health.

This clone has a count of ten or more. The CDR3 DNA follows: TGTGCCAGTAACGACGGACAGGGACGGACCGGGGAGCTGTTTTTT. It encodes CASNDGQGRTGELFF. This chain connects TRBV19 to TRBJ2-2; the match to TRBD1 covers 8 bases. The CDR3 is 15 residues long. The junction had 9 bases not matched to a gene; V was cut back by 7 bases and J by 5 bases. In germline, CDR1 is LNHDA, CDR2 SQIVND (reference sequence).

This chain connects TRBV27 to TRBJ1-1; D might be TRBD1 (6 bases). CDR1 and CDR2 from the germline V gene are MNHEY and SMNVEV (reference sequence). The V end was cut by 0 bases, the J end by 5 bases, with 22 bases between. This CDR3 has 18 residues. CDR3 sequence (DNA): TGTGCCAGCAGTTTATCCCTGTACGGGGGGGCCGGCGAAACTGAAGCTTTCTTT. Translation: CASSLSLYGGAGETEAFF.

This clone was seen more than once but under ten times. The CDR3 sequence is CASSPGLVTGELFF. The CDR3 bases are TGTGCCAGCAGCCCGGGACTCGTCACCGGGGAGCTGTTTTTT. The chain carries TRBV9 and TRBJ2-2; possibly TRBD2 for D (6 bases). The germline V gene encodes CDR1 SGDLS and CDR2 YYNGEE. The CDR3 loop spans 14 amino acids. Trimming took 4 bases from V and 4 from J, leaving 11 bases between them.

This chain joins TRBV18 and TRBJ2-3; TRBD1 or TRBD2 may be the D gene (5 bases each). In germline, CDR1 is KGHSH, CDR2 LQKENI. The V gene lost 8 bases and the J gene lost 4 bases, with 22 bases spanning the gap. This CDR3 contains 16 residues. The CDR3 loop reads CASARSDSGRSDTQYF. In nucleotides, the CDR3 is TGTGCCAGCGCCAGGTCAGACAGCGGCAGGTCAGATACGCAGTATTTT.

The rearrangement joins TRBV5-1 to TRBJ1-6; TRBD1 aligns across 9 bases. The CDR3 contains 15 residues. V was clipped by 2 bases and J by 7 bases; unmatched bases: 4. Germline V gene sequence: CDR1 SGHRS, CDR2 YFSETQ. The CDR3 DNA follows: TGCGCCAGCAGCTTACAGGGGGCCAAGAATTCACCCCTCCACTTT. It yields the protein CASSLQGAKNSPLHF.

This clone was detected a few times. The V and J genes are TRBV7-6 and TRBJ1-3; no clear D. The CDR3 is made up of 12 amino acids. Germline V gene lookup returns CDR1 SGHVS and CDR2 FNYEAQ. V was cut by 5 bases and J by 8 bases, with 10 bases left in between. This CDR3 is CASSPWADTIYF. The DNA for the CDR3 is TGTGCCAGCAGCCCGTGGGCGGACACCATATATTTT.

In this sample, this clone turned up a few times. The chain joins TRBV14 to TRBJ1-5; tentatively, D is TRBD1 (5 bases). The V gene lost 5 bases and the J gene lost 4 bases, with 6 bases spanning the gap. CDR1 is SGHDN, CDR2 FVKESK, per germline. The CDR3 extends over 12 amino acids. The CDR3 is CASSKGNQPQHF. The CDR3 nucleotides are TGTGCCAGCAGCAAGGGGAATCAGCCCCAGCATTTT.

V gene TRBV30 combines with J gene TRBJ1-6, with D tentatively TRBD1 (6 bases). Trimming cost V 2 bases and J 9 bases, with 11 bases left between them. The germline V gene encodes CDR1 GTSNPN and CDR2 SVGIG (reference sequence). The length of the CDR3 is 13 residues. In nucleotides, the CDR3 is TGTGCCTGGAGTTTATCAGGGGTTTCACCCCTCCACTTT. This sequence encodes CAWSLSGVSPLHF.

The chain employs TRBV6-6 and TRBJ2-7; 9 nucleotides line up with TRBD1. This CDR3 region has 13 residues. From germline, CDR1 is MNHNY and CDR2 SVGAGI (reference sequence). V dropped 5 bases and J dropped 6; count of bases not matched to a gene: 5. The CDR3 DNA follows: TGTGCCAGCAGTCTCCGGGACAGGGTCGAGCAGTACTTC. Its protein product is CASSLRDRVEQYF.

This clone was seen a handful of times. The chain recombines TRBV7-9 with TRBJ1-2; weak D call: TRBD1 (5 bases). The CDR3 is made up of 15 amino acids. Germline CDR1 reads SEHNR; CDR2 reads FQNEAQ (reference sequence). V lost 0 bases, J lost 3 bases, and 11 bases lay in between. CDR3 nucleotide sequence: TGTGCCAGCAGCTTAGCGGGGCGGAGTGACTATGGCTACACCTTC. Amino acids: CASSLAGRSDYGYTF.

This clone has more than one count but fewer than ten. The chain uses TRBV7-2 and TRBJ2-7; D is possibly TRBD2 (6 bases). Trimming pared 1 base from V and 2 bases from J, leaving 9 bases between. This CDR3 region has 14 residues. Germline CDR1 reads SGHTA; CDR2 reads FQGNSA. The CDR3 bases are TGTGCCAGCAGCTTAGGTTCGGGGGCCTACGAGCAGTACTTC. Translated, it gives CASSLGSGAYEQYF.

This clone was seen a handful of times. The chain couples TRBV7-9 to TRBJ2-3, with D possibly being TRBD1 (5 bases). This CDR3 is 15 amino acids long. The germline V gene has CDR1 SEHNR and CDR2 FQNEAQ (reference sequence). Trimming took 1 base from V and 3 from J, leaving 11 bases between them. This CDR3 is CASSLEGIRTDTQYF. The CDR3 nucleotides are TGTGCCAGCAGCTTAGAGGGGATAAGGACAGATACGCAGTATTTT.

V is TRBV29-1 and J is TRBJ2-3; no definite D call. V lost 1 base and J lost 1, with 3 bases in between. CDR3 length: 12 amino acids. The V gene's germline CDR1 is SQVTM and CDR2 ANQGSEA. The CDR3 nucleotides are TGCAGCGTTGAAGCGGGCACAGATACGCAGTATTTT. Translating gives CSVEAGTDTQYF.

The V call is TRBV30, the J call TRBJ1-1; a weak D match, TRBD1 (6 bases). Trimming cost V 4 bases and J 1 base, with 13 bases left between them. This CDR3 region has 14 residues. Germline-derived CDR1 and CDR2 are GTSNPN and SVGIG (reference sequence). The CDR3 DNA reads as TGTGCCTGGATTCGCGGACAGAAGAACACTGAAGCTTTCTTT. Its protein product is CAWIRGQKNTEAFF.

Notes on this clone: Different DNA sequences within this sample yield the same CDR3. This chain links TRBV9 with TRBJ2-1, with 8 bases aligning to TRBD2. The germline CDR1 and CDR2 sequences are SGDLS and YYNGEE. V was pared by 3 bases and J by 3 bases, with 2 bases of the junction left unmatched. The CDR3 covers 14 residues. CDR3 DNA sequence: TGTGCCAGCAGCGCTGGGACTAGCTACAATGAGCAGTTCTTC. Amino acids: CASSAGTSYNEQFF.

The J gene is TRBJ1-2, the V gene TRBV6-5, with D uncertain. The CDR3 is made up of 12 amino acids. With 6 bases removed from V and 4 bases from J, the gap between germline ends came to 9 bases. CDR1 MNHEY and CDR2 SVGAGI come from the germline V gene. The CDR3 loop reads CASRTTAYGYTF. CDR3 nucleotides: TGTGCCAGCAGGACCACCGCCTATGGCTACACCTTC.

The CDR3, as DNA: TGTGCCAGCAGTGGACTAATAAGGACAGGCTCTGGAAACACCATATATTTT. It encodes CASSGLIRTGSGNTIYF. The rearrangement joins TRBV25-1 to TRBJ1-3; 7 positions match TRBD1. J gave up 0 bases and V 4 bases, and 9 bases lay outside the gene matches. This CDR3 contains 17 residues. CDR1 and CDR2 (germline): MGHDK, SYGVNS. Looking up the rest from reference TRBV25-1 and TRBJ1-3 gives the full variable domain: EADIYQTPRYLVIGTGKKITLECSQTMGHDKMYWYQQDPGMELHLIHYSYGVNSTEKGDLSSESTVSRIRTEHFPLTLESARPSHTSQYLCASSGLIRTGSGNTIYFGEGSWLTVV.

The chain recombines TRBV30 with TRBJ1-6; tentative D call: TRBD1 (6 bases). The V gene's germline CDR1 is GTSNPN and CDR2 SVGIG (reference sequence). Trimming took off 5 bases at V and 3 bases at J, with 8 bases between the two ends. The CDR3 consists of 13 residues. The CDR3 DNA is TGTGCCTGGCGGGACAACTATAATTCACCCCTCCACTTT. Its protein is CAWRDNYNSPLHF.

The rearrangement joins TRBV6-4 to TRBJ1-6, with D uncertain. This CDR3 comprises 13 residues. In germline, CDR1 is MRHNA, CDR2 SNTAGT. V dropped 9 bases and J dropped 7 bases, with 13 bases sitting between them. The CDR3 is CASPGSRNSPLHF. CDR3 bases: TGTGCCAGTCCCGGTTCGCGGAATTCACCCCTCCACTTT.

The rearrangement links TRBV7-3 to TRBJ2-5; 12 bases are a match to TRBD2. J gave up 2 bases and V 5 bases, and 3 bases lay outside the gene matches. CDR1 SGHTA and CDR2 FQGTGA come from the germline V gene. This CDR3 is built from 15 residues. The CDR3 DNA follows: TGTGCCAGCAGCCTAGCGGGGGGGATACAAGAGACCCAGTACTTC. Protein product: CASSLAGGIQETQYF.

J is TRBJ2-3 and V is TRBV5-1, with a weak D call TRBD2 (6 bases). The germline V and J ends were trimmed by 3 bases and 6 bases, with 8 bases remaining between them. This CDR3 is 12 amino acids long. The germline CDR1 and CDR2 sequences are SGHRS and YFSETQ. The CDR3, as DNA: TGCGCCAGCAGCTGGAGGGAGGATACGCAGTATTTT. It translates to CASSWREDTQYF.

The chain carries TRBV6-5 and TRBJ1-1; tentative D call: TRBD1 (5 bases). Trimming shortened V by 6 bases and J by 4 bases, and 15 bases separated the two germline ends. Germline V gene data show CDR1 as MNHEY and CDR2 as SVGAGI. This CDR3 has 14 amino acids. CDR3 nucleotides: TGTGCCAGCAGGCAGCGCCCGGACATCACTGAAGCTTTCTTT. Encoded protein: CASRQRPDITEAFF.

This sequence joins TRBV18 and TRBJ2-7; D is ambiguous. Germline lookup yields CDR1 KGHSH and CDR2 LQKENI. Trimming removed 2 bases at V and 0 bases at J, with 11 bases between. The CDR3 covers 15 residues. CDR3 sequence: CASSPVATGSYEQYF. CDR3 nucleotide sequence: TGTGCCAGCTCACCAGTGGCTACTGGCTCCTACGAGCAGTACTTC. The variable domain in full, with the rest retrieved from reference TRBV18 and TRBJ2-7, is NAGVMQNPRHLVRRRGQEARLRCSPMKGHSHVYWYRQLPEEGLKFMVYLQKENIIDESGMPKERFSAEFPKEGPSILRIQQVVRGDSAAYFCASSPVATGSYEQYFGPGTRLTVT.

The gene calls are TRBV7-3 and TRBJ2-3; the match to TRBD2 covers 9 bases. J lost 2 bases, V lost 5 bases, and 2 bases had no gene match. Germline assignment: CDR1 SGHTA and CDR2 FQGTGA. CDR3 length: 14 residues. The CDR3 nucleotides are TGTGCCAGCAGCAGGGGACTAGCCACAGATACGCAGTATTTT. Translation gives CASSRGLATDTQYF.

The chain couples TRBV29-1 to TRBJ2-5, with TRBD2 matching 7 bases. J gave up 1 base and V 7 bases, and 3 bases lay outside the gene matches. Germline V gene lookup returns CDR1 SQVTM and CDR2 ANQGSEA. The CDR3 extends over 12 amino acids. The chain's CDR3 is CSESGAQETQYF. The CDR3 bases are TGCAGCGAGAGCGGGGCCCAAGAGACCCAGTACTTC.

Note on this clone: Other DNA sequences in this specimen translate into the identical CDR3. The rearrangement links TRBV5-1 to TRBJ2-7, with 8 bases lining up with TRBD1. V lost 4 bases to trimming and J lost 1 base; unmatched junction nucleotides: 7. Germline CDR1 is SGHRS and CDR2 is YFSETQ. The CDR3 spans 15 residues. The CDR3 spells CASSPRQGTSYEQYF. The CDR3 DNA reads TGCGCCAGCAGCCCAAGACAGGGGACATCCTACGAGCAGTACTTC.

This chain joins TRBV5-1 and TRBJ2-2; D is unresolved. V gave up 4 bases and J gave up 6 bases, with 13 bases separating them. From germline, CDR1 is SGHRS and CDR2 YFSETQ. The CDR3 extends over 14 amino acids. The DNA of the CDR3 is TGCGCCAGCAGCACCTACACGGCCGCCGGGGAGCTGTTTTTT. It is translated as CASSTYTAAGELFF.

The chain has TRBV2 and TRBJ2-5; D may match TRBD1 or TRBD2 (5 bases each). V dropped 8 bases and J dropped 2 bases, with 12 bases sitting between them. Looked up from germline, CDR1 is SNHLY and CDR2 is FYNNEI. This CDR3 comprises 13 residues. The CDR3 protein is CASRRDVQETQYF. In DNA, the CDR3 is TGTGCCAGCCGCCGGGACGTTCAAGAGACCCAGTACTTC.